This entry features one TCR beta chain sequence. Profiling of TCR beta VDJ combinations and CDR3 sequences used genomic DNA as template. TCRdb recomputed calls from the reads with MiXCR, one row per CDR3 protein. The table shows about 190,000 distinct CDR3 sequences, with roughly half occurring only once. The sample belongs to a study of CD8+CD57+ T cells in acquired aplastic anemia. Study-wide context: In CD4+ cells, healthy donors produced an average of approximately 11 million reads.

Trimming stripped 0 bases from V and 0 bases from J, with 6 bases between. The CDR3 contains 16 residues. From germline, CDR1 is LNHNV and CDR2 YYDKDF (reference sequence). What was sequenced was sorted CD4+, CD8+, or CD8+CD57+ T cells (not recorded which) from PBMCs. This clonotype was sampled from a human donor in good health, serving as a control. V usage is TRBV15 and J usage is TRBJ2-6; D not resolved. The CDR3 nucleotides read TGTGCCACCAGCAGAGATCAAGGCTCTGGGGCCAACGTCCTGACTTTC. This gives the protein CATSRDQGSGANVLTF.